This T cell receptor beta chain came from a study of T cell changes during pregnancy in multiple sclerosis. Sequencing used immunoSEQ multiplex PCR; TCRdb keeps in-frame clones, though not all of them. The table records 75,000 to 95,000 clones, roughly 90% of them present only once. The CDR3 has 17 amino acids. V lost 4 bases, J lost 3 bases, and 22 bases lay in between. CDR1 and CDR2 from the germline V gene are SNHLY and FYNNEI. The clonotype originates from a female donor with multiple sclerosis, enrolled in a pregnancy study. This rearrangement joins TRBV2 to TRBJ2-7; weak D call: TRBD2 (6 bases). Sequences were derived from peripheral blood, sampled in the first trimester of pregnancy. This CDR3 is CASSGQGRAGPNYEQYF. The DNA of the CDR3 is TGTGCCAGCAGTGGGCAGGGTAGAGCGGGCCCAAACTACGAGCAGTACTTC.